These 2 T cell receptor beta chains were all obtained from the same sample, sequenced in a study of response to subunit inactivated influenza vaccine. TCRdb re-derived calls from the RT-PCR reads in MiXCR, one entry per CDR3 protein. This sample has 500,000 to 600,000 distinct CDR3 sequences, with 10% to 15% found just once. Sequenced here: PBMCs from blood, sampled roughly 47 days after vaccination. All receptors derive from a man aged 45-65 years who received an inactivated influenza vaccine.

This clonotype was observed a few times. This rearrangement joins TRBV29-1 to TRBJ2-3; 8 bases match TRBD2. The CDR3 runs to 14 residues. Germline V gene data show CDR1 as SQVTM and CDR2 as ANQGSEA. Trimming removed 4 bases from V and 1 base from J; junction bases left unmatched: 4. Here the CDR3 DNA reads TGCAGCGTTGTTCGGGGGGGCGGCACAGATACGCAGTATTTT. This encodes CSVVRGGGTDTQYF.

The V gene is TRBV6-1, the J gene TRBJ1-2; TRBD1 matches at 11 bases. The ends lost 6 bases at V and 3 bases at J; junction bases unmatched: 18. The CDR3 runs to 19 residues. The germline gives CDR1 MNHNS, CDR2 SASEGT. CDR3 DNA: TGTGCCAGCAGCTCGTTGTATCGGGACAGGGGGAATTTGGACTATGGCTACACCTTC. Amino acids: CASSSLYRDRGNLDYGYTF.